This T cell receptor beta chain was retrieved from a study of CD8 T cells in Susac syndrome. From germline, CDR1 is SQVTM and CDR2 ANQGSEA. The CDR3 loop spans 14 amino acids. V was trimmed by 3 bases and J by 2 bases, leaving 11 bases between them. Random hexamers served to reverse transcribe about 0.5 to 1 ug RNA. TCRdb re-called the immunoSEQ multiplex PCR reads with MiXCR, one entry per CDR3 protein. The data contain under 200,000 distinct CDR3 sequences, 85% to 95% of them singletons. The sequenced sample consisted of CD4+ T cells from PBMCs. This chain joins TRBV29-1 and TRBJ2-1; either TRBD1 or TRBD2 may supply D (7 bases each). The clonotype comes from a human donor with Susac syndrome. CDR3 nucleotides: TGCAGCGTTGACAGGGGGGGGCCCTACAATGAGCAGTTCTTC. Its protein is CSVDRGGPYNEQFF.